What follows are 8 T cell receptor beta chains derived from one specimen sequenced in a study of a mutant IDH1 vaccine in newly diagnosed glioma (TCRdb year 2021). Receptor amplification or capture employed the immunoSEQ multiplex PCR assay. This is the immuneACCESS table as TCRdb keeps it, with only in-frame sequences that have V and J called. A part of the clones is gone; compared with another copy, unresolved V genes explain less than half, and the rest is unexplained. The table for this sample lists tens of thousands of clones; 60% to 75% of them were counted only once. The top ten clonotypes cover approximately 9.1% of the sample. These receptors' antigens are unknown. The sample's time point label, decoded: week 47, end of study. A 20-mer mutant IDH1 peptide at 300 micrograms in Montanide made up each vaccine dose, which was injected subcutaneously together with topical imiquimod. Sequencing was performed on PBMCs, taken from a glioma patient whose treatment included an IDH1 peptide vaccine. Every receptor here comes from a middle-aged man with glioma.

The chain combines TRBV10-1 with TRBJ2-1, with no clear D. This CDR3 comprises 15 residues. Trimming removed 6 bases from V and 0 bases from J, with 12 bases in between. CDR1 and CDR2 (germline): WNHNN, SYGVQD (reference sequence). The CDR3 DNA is TGCGCCAGCAGCGATCAGGTATACTCCTACAATGAGCAGTTCTTC. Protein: CASSDQVYSYNEQFF.

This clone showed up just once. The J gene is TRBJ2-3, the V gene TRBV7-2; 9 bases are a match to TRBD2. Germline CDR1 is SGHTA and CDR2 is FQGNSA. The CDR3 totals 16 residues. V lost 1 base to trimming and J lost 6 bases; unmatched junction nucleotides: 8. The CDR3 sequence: CASSLVGSGRLDTQYF. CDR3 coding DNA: TGTGCCAGCAGCTTAGTGGGAAGCGGGAGGTTGGATACGCAGTATTTT. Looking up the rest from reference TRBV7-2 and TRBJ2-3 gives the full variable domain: GAGVSQSPSNKVTEKGKDVELRCDPISGHTALYWYRQSLGQGLEFLIYFQGNSAPDKSGLPSDRFSAERTGGSVSTLTIQRTQQEDSAVYLCASSLVGSGRLDTQYFGPGTRLTVL.

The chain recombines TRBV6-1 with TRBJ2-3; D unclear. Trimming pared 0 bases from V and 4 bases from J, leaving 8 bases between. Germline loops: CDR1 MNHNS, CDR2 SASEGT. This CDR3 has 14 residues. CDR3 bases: TGTGCCAGCAGTGAAGCGCAAATAGCAGATACGCAGTATTTT. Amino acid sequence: CASSEAQIADTQYF.

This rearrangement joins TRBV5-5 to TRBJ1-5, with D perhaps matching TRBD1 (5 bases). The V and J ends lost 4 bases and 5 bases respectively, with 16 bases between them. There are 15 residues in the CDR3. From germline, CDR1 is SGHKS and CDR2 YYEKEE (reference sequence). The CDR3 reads CASSRREGAHQPQHF. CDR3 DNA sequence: TGTGCCAGCAGCCGCAGGGAAGGAGCCCATCAGCCCCAGCATTTT.

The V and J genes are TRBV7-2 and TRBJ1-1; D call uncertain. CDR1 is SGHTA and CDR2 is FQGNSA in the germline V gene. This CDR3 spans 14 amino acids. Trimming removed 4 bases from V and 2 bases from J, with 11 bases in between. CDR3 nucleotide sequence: TGTGCCAGCAGCTCTTATATGGAAAACACTGAAGCTTTCTTT. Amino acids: CASSSYMENTEAFF.

DNA for the CDR3: TGCGCCAGCCAATCCATAACGGACTATGGCTACACCTTC. The encoded protein is CASQSITDYGYTF. V gene TRBV10-2 combines with J gene TRBJ1-2; D is ambiguous. This CDR3 spans 13 amino acids. V lost 8 bases to trimming and J lost 3 bases, with 13 bases between them. Germline V gene lookup returns CDR1 WSHSY and CDR2 SAAADI.

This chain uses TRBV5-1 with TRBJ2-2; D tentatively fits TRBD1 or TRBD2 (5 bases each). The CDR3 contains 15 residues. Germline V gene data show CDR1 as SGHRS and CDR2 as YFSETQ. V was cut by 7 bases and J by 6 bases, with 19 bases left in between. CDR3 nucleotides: TGCGCCAGCGCCGTTGATAAGAGGGGTGCCGGGGAGCTGTTTTTT. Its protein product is CASAVDKRGAGELFF.

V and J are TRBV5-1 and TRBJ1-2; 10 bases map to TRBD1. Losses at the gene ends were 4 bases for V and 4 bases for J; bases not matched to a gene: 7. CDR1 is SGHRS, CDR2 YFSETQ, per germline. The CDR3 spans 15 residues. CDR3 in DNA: TGCGCCAGCAGCCCAGGACAGGGGGGAGCCTATGGCTACACCTTC. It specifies CASSPGQGGAYGYTF.